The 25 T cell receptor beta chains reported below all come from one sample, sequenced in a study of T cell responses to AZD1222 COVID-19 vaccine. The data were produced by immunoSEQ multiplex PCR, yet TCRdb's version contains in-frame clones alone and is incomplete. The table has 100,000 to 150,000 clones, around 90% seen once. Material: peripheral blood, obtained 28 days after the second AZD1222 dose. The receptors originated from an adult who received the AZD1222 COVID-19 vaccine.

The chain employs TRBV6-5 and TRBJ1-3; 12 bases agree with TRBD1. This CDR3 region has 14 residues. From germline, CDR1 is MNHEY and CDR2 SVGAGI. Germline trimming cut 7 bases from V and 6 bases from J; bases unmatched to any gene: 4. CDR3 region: CASKGQGAPNTIYF. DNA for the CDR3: TGTGCCAGCAAGGGACAGGGGGCCCCAAACACCATATATTTT.

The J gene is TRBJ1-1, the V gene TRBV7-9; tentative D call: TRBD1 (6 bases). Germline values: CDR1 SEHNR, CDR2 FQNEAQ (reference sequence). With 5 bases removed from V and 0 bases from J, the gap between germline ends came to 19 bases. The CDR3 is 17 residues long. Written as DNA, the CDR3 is TGTGCCAGCAGCCTCCCCAGGGGTGCAGATATGAACACTGAAGCTTTCTTT. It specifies CASSLPRGADMNTEAFF.

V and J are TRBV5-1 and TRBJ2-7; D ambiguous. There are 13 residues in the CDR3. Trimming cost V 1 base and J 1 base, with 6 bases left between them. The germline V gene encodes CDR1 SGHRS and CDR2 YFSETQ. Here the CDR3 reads CASSLSISYEQYF. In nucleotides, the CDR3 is TGCGCCAGCAGCTTGTCCATATCCTACGAGCAGTACTTC.

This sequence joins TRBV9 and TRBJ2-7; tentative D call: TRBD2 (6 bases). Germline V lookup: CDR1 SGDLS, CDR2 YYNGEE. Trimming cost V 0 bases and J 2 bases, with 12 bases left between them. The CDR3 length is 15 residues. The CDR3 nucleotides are TGTGCCAGCAGCGTAGCTCCACTAGCCCCCTACGAGCAGTACTTC. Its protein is CASSVAPLAPYEQYF. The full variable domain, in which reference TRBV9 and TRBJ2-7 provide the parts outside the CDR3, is DSGVTQTPKHLITATGQRVTLRCSPRSGDLSVYWYQQSLDQGLQFLIQYYNGEERAKGNILERFSAQQFPDLHSELNLSSLELGDSALYFCASSVAPLAPYEQYFGPGTRLTVT.

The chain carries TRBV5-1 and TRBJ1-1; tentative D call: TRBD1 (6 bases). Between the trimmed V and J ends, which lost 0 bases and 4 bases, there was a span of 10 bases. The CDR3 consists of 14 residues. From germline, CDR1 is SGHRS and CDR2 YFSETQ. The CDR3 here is CASSLDRVFTEAFF. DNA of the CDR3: TGCGCCAGCAGCTTGGACAGGGTATTCACTGAAGCTTTCTTT.

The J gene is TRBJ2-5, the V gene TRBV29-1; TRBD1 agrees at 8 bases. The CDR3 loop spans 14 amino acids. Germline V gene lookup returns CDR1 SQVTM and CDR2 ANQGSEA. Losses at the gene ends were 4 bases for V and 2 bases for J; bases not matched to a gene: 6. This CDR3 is CSVANWTGQETQYF. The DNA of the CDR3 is TGCAGCGTTGCAAATTGGACAGGGCAAGAGACCCAGTACTTC.

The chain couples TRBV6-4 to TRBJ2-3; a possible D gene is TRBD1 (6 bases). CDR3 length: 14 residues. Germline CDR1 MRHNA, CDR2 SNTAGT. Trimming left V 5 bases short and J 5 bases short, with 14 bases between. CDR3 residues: CASSLGQTGDTQYF. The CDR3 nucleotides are TGTGCCAGCAGTTTGGGCCAGACAGGAGATACGCAGTATTTT.

The CDR3 bases are TGTGCCAGCGGGCGACAGTCGAACACTGAAGCTTTCTTT. Protein: CASGRQSNTEAFF. The chain carries TRBV7-9 and TRBJ1-1; D is perhaps TRBD1 (5 bases). V was shortened by 8 bases and J by 1 base, with 11 bases between the two germline ends. CDR1 is SEHNR and CDR2 is FQNEAQ in the germline V gene (reference sequence). CDR3 length: 13 amino acids.

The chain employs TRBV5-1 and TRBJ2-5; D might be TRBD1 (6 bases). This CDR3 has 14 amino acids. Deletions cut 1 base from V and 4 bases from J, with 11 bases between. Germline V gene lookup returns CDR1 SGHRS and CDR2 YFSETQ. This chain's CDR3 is CASSLWGPGETQYF. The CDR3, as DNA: TGCGCCAGCAGCTTGTGGGGGCCCGGAGAGACCCAGTACTTC.

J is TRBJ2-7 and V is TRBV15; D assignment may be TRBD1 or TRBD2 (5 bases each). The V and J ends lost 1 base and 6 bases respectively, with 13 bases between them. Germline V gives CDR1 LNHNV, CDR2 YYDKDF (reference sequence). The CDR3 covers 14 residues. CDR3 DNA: TGTGCCACCAGCAGAGGTCTTGGGGGTAGCGAGCAGTACTTC. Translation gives CATSRGLGGSEQYF.

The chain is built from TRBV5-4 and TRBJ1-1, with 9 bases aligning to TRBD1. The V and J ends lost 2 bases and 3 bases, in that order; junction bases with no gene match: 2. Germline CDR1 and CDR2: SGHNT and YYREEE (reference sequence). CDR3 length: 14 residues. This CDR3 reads CASSFDRGYTEAFF. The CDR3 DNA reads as TGTGCCAGCAGCTTCGACAGGGGGTACACTGAAGCTTTCTTT.

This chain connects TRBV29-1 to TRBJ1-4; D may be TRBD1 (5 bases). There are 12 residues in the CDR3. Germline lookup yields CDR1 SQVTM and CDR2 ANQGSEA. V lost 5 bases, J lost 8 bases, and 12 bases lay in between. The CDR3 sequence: CSVSGGGEKLFF. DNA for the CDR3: TGCAGCGTTTCCGGGGGTGGCGAAAAACTGTTTTTT. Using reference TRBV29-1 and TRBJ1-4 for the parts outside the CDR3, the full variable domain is SAVISQKPSRDICQRGTSLTIQCQVDSQVTMMFWYRQQPGQSLTLIATANQGSEATYESGFVIDKFPISRPNLTFSTLTVSNMSPEDSSIYLCSVSGGGEKLFFGSGTQLSVL.

CDR3 sequence: CSVGDGDTQYF. The CDR3, as DNA: TGCAGTGTGGGAGATGGAGATACGCAGTATTTT. The gene calls are TRBV20-1 and TRBJ2-3; possibly TRBD2 for D (5 bases). CDR1 and CDR2 from the germline V gene are DFQATT and SNEGSKA (reference sequence). Trimming cost V 7 bases and J 5 bases, with 10 bases left between them. The CDR3 contains 11 residues.

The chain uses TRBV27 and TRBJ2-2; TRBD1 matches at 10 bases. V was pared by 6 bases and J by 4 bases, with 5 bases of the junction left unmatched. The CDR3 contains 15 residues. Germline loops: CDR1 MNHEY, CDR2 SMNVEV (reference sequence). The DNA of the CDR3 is TGTGCCAGCAGCATCAGGGACAGGGGCACCGGGGAGCTGTTTTTT. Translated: CASSIRDRGTGELFF.

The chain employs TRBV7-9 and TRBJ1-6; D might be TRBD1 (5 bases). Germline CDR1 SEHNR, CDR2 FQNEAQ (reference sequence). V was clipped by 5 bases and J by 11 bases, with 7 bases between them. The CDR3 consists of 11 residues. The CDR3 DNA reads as TGTGCCAGCAGCCGGGGGGCACCCCTCCACTTT. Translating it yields CASSRGAPLHF.

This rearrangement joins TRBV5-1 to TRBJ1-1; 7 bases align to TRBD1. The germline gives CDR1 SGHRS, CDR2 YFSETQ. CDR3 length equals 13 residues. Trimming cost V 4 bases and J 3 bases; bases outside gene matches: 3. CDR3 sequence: CASSIQGDTEAFF. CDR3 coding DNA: TGCGCCAGCAGCATTCAGGGGGACACTGAAGCTTTCTTT.

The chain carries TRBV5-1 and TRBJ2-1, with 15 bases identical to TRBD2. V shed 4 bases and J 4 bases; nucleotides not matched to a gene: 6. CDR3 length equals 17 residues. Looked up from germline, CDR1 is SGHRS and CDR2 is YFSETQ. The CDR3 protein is CASSPGLAGGKYNEQFF. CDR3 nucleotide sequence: TGCGCCAGCAGCCCCGGACTAGCGGGAGGGAAATACAATGAGCAGTTCTTC.

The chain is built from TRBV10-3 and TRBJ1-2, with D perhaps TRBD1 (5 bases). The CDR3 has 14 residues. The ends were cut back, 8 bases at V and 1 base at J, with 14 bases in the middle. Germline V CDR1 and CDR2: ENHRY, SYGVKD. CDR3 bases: TGTGCCATCCGAGGGGATAACCGTAACTATGGCTACACCTTC. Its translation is CAIRGDNRNYGYTF.

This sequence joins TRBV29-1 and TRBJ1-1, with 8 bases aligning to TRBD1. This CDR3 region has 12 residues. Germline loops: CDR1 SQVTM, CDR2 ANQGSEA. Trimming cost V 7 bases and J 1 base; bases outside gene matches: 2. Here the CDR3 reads CSAGQGNTEAFF. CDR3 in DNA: TGCAGCGCTGGACAGGGGAACACTGAAGCTTTCTTT. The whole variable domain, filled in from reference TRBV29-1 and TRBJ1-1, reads SAVISQKPSRDICQRGTSLTIQCQVDSQVTMMFWYRQQPGQSLTLIATANQGSEATYESGFVIDKFPISRPNLTFSTLTVSNMSPEDSSIYLCSAGQGNTEAFFGQGTRLTVV.

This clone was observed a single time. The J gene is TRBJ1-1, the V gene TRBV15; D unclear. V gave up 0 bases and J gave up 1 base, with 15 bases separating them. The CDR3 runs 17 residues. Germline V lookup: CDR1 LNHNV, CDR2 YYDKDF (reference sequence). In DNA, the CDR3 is TGTGCCACCAGCAGAGATCCAATAAGAAAAGGGAACACTGAAGCTTTCTTT. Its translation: CATSRDPIRKGNTEAFF. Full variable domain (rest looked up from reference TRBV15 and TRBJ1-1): DAMVIQNPRYQVTQFGKPVTLSCSQTLNHNVMYWYQQKSSQAPKLLFHYYDKDFNNEADTPDNFQSRRPNTSFCFLDIRSPGLGDTAMYLCATSRDPIRKGNTEAFFGQGTRLTVV.

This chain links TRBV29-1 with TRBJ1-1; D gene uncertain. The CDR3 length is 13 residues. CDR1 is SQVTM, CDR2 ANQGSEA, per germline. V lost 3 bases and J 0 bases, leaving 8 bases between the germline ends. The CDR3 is CSVDRAMNTEAFF. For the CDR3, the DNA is TGCAGCGTTGATAGGGCCATGAACACTGAAGCTTTCTTT.

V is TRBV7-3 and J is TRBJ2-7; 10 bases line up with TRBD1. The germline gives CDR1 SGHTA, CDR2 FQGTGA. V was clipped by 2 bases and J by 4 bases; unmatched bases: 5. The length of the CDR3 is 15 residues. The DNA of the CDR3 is TGTGCCAGCAGCTTAGGGGGGACAGGGGAATACGAGCAGTACTTC. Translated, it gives CASSLGGTGEYEQYF. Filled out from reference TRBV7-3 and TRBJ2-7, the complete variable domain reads GAGVSQTPSNKVTEKGKYVELRCDPISGHTALYWYRQSLGQGPEFLIYFQGTGAADDSGLPNDRFFAVRPEGSVSTLKIQRTERGDSAVYLCASSLGGTGEYEQYFGPGTRLTVT.

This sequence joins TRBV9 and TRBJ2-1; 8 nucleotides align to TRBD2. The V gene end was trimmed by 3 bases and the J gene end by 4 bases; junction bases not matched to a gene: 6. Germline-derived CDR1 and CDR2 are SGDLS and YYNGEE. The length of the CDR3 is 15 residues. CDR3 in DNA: TGTGCCAGCAGCGGAAGCGGGAGAGGGTACAATGAGCAGTTCTTC. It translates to CASSGSGRGYNEQFF.

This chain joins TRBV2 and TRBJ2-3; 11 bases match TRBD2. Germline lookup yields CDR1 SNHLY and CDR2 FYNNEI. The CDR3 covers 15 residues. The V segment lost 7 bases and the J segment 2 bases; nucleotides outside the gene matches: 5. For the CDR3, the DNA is TGTGCCAGCACTGGGACTAGCGGATTCACAGATACGCAGTATTTT. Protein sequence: CASTGTSGFTDTQYF. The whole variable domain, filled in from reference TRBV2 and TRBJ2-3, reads EPEVTQTPSHQVTQMGQEVILRCVPISNHLYFYWYRQILGQKVEFLVSFYNNEISEKSEIFDDQFSVERPDGSNFTLKIRSTKLEDSAMYFCASTGTSGFTDTQYFGPGTRLTVL.

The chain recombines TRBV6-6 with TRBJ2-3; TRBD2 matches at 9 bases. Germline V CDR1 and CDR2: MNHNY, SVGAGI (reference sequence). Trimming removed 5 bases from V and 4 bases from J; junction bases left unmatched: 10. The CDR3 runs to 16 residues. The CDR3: CASSPRGGQGADTQYF. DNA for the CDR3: TGTGCCAGCAGTCCGCGGGGGGGTCAAGGTGCAGATACGCAGTATTTT.